This T cell receptor (beta chain) was found in a study of T cell responses to AZD1222 COVID-19 vaccine. Trimming at V came to 5 bases and at J to 0 bases, leaving 7 bases not matched to a gene. Germline CDR1 and CDR2: PRHDT and FYEKMQ (reference sequence). The CDR3 has 16 amino acids. Profiling relied on immunoSEQ multiplex PCR, and the TCRdb table lists in-frame clones only, not all of them. Of 150,000 or so clones in the sample, about nine tenths were seen once. The V call is TRBV13, the J call TRBJ2-4; TRBD1 aligns across 7 bases. The starting material was peripheral blood, obtained 28 days after the second AZD1222 dose. The TCR originated in an adult who received the AZD1222 COVID-19 vaccine. The CDR3 sequence is CASSINRGLAKNIQYF. The CDR3, as DNA: TGTGCCAGCAGCATCAACAGGGGCCTAGCCAAAAACATTCAGTACTTC.